The 28 T cell receptor beta chains given below trace back to one sample, sequenced in a study of shared clonotypes between healthy human individuals. Produced via immunoSEQ multiplex PCR; TCRdb's table is partial and in-frame only. The sample lists approximately 500,000 clones, around 96% occurring once. Sequencing used naive CD4+ T cells sorted from blood. Subset noted: CD45RA+ positively selected. The receptor set was obtained from a woman aged 25 to 39 in good health.

This clone was counted a single time. The chain joins TRBV28 to TRBJ1-1; D unresolved. CDR3 length: 12 residues. The V end lost 1 base, the J end lost 13 bases, and 13 bases lay between the germline ends. From germline, CDR1 is MDHEN and CDR2 SYDVKM. The CDR3 nucleotides read TGTGCCAGCAGTTTATCGGGCCGGGAGGGTTTCTTT. It is translated as CASSLSGREGFF.

This chain links TRBV28 with TRBJ1-1, with a tentative D call TRBD1 (5 bases). V shed 6 bases and J shed 11 bases, with 16 bases lying between them. The CDR3 extends over 12 amino acids. CDR1 is MDHEN, CDR2 SYDVKM, per germline. The DNA of the CDR3 is TGTGCCAGCAGCGCAGGGTGGCTGATGGCTTTCTTT. Translating it yields CASSAGWLMAFF.

As regards this clone: The junction shows a germline mismatch at one end, possibly a read error. The chain recombines TRBV28 with TRBJ2-7, with D unclear. CDR3 length: 10 residues. Germline-derived CDR1 and CDR2 are MDHEN and SYDVKM. The CDR3 is CASSSFGWDF. Here the CDR3 DNA reads TGTGCCAGCAGTTCATTTGGCTGGGACTTC. The whole variable domain, filled in from reference TRBV28 and TRBJ2-7, reads DVKVTQSSRYLVKRTGEKVFLECVQDMDHENMFWYRQDPGLGLRLIYFSYDVKMKEKGDIPEGYSVSREKKERFSLILESASTNQTSMYLCASSSFGWDFGPGTRLTVT.

The rearrangement links TRBV7-2 to TRBJ1-2, with 7 positions matching TRBD1. Trimming removed 5 bases from V and 5 bases from J; junction bases left unmatched: 14. Germline CDR1 reads SGHTA; CDR2 reads FQGNSA. The CDR3 has 16 amino acids. Here the CDR3 reads CASSTRQGARDYGYTF. CDR3 bases: TGTGCCAGCAGCACCAGACAGGGTGCAAGGGATTATGGCTACACCTTC.

V and J are TRBV28 and TRBJ2-1; 11 bases agree with TRBD2. Germline values: CDR1 MDHEN, CDR2 SYDVKM. Trimming took 3 bases from V and 7 from J; bases not matched to a gene: 8. CDR3 size: 16 residues. CDR3 sequence reads: CASSFYSGRAFNEQFF. In nucleotides, the CDR3 is TGTGCCAGCAGTTTCTATAGCGGGAGGGCCTTTAATGAGCAGTTCTTC.

Turning to this clone: Sequence at one end of the junction differs from germline and may be a read error. CDR3 region: CASSLLPGHTIF. In DNA, the CDR3 is TGTGCCAGCAGTTTGCTTCCGGGACATACTATCTTC. The V call is TRBV28, the J call TRBJ2-1; D is perhaps TRBD1 (6 bases). The CDR3 is 12 residues long. CDR1 and CDR2 from the germline V gene are MDHEN and SYDVKM.

The chain couples TRBV30 to TRBJ1-1, with D maybe TRBD1 (5 bases). The CDR3 spans 14 residues. The V gene's germline CDR1 is GTSNPN and CDR2 SVGIG (reference sequence). V gave up 0 bases and J gave up 11 bases, with 19 bases separating them. The CDR3 is CAWSVLDSRGSAFF. In nucleotides, the CDR3 is TGTGCCTGGAGTGTACTGGACTCTAGGGGCTCGGCTTTCTTT.

The chain's CDR3 is CASSLFDYEQYF. DNA of the CDR3: TGTGCCAGCAGCTTATTTGACTACGAGCAGTACTTC. The rearrangement links TRBV7-7 to TRBJ2-7; D remains unclear. The CDR3 sequence is 12 residues long. Germline V lookup: CDR1 SSHAT, CDR2 FNYEAQ (reference sequence). Trimming left V 2 bases short and J 3 bases short, with 5 bases between.

The chain carries TRBV4-1 and TRBJ1-2, with 7 bases lining up with TRBD1. CDR1 and CDR2 (germline): MGHRA, YSYEKL. CDR3 length: 15 residues. The junction had 9 bases not matched to a gene; V was cut back by 7 bases and J by 1 base. CDR3 DNA: TGCGCCAGCACCCCGGGGACAGTGCTTAACTATGGCTACACCTTC. Translated: CASTPGTVLNYGYTF.

J is TRBJ2-3 and V is TRBV5-1; 8 bases agree with TRBD2. The CDR3 is 16 amino acids. Trimming cost V 5 bases and J 4 bases; bases outside gene matches: 12. Germline V gives CDR1 SGHRS, CDR2 YFSETQ. The CDR3 bases are TGCGCCAGCAGTCTGTCCGGGACTAGTCGAGCAGATACGCAGTATTTT. This sequence encodes CASSLSGTSRADTQYF.

The chain couples TRBV5-1 to TRBJ1-2, with D tentatively TRBD1 (6 bases). Deletions cut 1 base from V and 5 bases from J, with 12 bases between. This CDR3 spans 14 amino acids. Per germline, CDR1 SGHRS and CDR2 YFSETQ. The CDR3 nucleotides read TGCGCCAGCAGCTTGCCAGGGACAATATATGGCTACACCTTC. Its translation: CASSLPGTIYGYTF.

The rearrangement joins TRBV5-1 to TRBJ2-2, with 9 bases that match TRBD2. Trimming at V came to 2 bases and at J to 0 bases, leaving 2 bases not matched to a gene. Germline assignment: CDR1 SGHRS and CDR2 YFSETQ. This CDR3 is built from 16 residues. CDR3 sequence reads: CASSFGTSSNTGELFF. For the CDR3, the DNA is TGCGCCAGCAGCTTTGGGACTAGCTCGAACACCGGGGAGCTGTTTTTT.

The chain recombines TRBV14 with TRBJ1-3, with TRBD1 matching 7 bases. The V segment lost 4 bases and the J segment 8 bases; nucleotides outside the gene matches: 11. Germline V CDR1 and CDR2: SGHDN, FVKESK. The CDR3 sequence is 15 residues long. The CDR3 nucleotides read TGTGCCAGCAGCCGAGACCAACAGGGGAGGGACACCATATATTTT. Amino acid sequence: CASSRDQQGRDTIYF.

The rearrangement links TRBV19 to TRBJ2-7, with TRBD2 matching over 7 bases. The ends lost 6 bases at V and 3 bases at J; junction bases unmatched: 8. The CDR3 extends over 14 amino acids. Germline CDR1 is LNHDA and CDR2 is SQIVND (reference sequence). The CDR3 region has the DNA TGTGCCAGTAGATCCAGAGCGGGGAACTACGAGCAGTACTTC. Encoded protein: CASRSRAGNYEQYF.

The J gene is TRBJ2-7, the V gene TRBV27; D possibly corresponds to TRBD2 (5 bases). V was clipped by 6 bases and J by 6 bases, with 18 bases between them. Germline V CDR1 and CDR2: MNHEY, SMNVEV (reference sequence). This CDR3 has 14 amino acids. The DNA for the CDR3 is TGTGCCAGCAGACCCGGACTTACCCCAGGCGAGCAGTACTTC. Translation: CASRPGLTPGEQYF.

This chain connects TRBV5-1 to TRBJ2-7; D is unresolved. The CDR3 sequence is 14 residues long. The germline V gene has CDR1 SGHRS and CDR2 YFSETQ. Between the trimmed V and J ends, which lost 0 bases and 3 bases, there was a span of 10 bases. CDR3 sequence (DNA): TGCGCCAGCAGCTTGGACGGTGAGATCTACGAGCAGTACTTC. Translated: CASSLDGEIYEQYF.

This clone has only one observation. This rearrangement joins TRBV7-9 to TRBJ2-7, with 12 bases lining up with TRBD2. The CDR3 is 16 residues long. Per the germline V gene, CDR1 is SEHNR and CDR2 is FQNEAQ (reference sequence). With V trimmed by 2 bases and J by 6 bases, 8 bases remained unmatched. The CDR3 region has the DNA TGTGCCAGCAGCTTAAGCGGGACTAGCGGGCCCCTCGAGCAGTACTTC. Its protein product is CASSLSGTSGPLEQYF. Variable domain in full (rest from reference TRBV7-9 and TRBJ2-7): DTGVSQNPRHKITKRGQNVTFRCDPISEHNRLYWYRQTLGQGPEFLTYFQNEAQLEKSRLLSDRFSAERPKGSFSTLEIQRTEQGDSAMYLCASSLSGTSGPLEQYFGPGTRLTVT.

This sequence joins TRBV18 and TRBJ2-1; 7 nucleotides align to TRBD2. CDR1 KGHSH and CDR2 LQKENI come from the germline V gene. Trimming took 3 bases from V and 4 from J; bases not matched to a gene: 9. The CDR3 sequence is 16 residues long. The CDR3, as DNA: TGTGCCAGCTCACCGTTGGCGGGAGTAGAATACAATGAGCAGTTCTTC. Amino acids: CASSPLAGVEYNEQFF.

The CDR3 nucleotides read TGTGCCAGCACCGAGGACGGATATGGCTACACCTTC. Translation: CASTEDGYGYTF. This chain connects TRBV6-5 to TRBJ1-2; D is undetermined. From germline, CDR1 is MNHEY and CDR2 SVGAGI. CDR3 size: 12 residues. Trimming cost V 7 bases and J 5 bases, with 11 bases left between them.

V and J are TRBV7-9 and TRBJ2-7; D is perhaps TRBD1 (6 bases). Trimming cost V 7 bases and J 0 bases, with 16 bases left between them. CDR3 size: 15 residues. The V gene's germline CDR1 is SEHNR and CDR2 FQNEAQ (reference sequence). CDR3 coding DNA: TGTGCCAGCACGCCAGGGGCGATGTTCTCCTACGAGCAGTACTTC. Its translation: CASTPGAMFSYEQYF.

The rearrangement links TRBV28 to TRBJ2-7; possibly TRBD1 for D (5 bases). Trimming took off 7 bases at V and 4 bases at J, with 11 bases between the two ends. Germline CDR1 is MDHEN and CDR2 is SYDVKM. This CDR3 has 12 residues. The CDR3 bases are TGTGCCAGCAAGGCAAAGGGGTACGAGCAGTACTTC. It codes for CASKAKGYEQYF.

A single count supports this clone. The chain links TRBV27 to TRBJ2-7; TRBD2 agrees at 12 bases. Germline loops: CDR1 MNHEY, CDR2 SMNVEV (reference sequence). This CDR3 has 16 residues. With V trimmed by 5 bases and J by 5 bases, 10 bases remained unmatched. The CDR3 loop reads CASSLILAGGSHEQYF. The CDR3 DNA follows: TGTGCCAGCAGTCTCATACTAGCGGGAGGAAGCCACGAGCAGTACTTC.

The chain recombines TRBV6-5 with TRBJ2-7; D call uncertain. Between the trimmed V and J ends, which lost 2 bases and 7 bases, there was a span of 12 bases. The CDR3 contains 13 residues. The germline CDR1 and CDR2 sequences are MNHEY and SVGAGI. In DNA form, the CDR3 reads TGTGCCAGCAGTTACGGTTCAGGATCGGAGCAGTACTTC. Translation gives CASSYGSGSEQYF.

This clone is a singleton in its sample. The CDR3: CASSVLAGGSYEQYF. The CDR3 region has the DNA TGTGCCAGCAGTGTACTAGCGGGAGGATCCTACGAGCAGTACTTC. J is TRBJ2-7 and V is TRBV6-1, with 12 bases fitting TRBD2. Germline CDR1 reads MNHNS; CDR2 reads SASEGT. The CDR3 extends over 15 amino acids. The V and J ends lost 4 bases and 1 base, in that order; junction bases with no gene match: 2.

This rearrangement joins TRBV28 to TRBJ2-1, with D hard to call. Trimming shortened V by 6 bases and J by 0 bases, and 12 bases separated the two germline ends. The CDR3 consists of 15 residues. The germline V gene encodes CDR1 MDHEN and CDR2 SYDVKM. CDR3 region: CASRPRRSSYNEQFF. CDR3 coding DNA: TGTGCCAGCAGGCCGCGCAGGAGCTCCTACAATGAGCAGTTCTTC. Together with reference TRBV28 and TRBJ2-1, the CDR3 gives the full variable domain: DVKVTQSSRYLVKRTGEKVFLECVQDMDHENMFWYRQDPGLGLRLIYFSYDVKMKEKGDIPEGYSVSREKKERFSLILESASTNQTSMYLCASRPRRSSYNEQFFGPGTRLTVL.

The chain uses TRBV5-8 and TRBJ1-5; 8 bases map to TRBD1. This CDR3 has 16 residues. J gave up 5 bases and V 4 bases, and 11 bases lay outside the gene matches. Germline values: CDR1 SGHTS, CDR2 YDEGEE. The CDR3 nucleotides are TGTGCCAGCAGCAGAGGACAGGGTCACGATTATCAGCCCCAGCATTTT. It specifies CASSRGQGHDYQPQHF.

This rearrangement joins TRBV5-1 to TRBJ2-5; perhaps TRBD2 as D (5 bases). CDR3 length: 13 residues. Germline V gene data show CDR1 as SGHRS and CDR2 as YFSETQ. Trimming removed 2 bases at V and 5 bases at J, with 10 bases between. CDR3 nucleotide sequence: TGCGCCAGCAGCTTACACCGGGGTGAGACCCAGTACTTC. It yields the protein CASSLHRGETQYF.

This chain uses TRBV19 with TRBJ2-3; a weak D match, TRBD2 (7 bases). V dropped 8 bases and J dropped 1 base, with 10 bases sitting between them. Per the germline V gene, CDR1 is LNHDA and CDR2 is SQIVND (reference sequence). There are 13 residues in the CDR3. Written as DNA, the CDR3 is TGTGCCAGTGGGGGGGCGGGCACAGATACGCAGTATTTT. It translates to CASGGAGTDTQYF.